These T cell receptor beta chains were read from a single sample in a study of blood T cell repertoires in COVID-19. Data came from immunoSEQ multiplex PCR; TCRdb stores just in-frame clones and leaves some out. Here the sample spans 50,000 to 70,000 clones, 76% being singletons. Sequencing was performed on peripheral blood. These receptors were collected from a middle-aged man with active or convalescent COVID-19. Each CDR3 is given with its conserved first and last residue. A D gene is named only where the DNA matches it firmly. Rows may omit the clone size; those that give it use once, few, many or a size class.

j_call d_call v_call clone_size cdr3_nt cdr3_aa
TRBJ2-7 . TRBV6-1 . TGTGCCAGCAGTGTCTTCGACAGGCACGATTCCTACGAGCAGTACTTC CASSVFDRHDSYEQYF
TRBJ2-7 TRBD1 TRBV4-1 . TGCGCCAGCAGCCAAGATTGGACAGGGGTCTACGAGCAGTACTTC CASSQDWTGVYEQYF
TRBJ2-6 . TRBV19 . TGTGCCAGTAGTAACCCCTATTCTTCTGGGGCCAACGTCCTGACTTTC CASSNPYSSGANVLTF
TRBJ1-2 . TRBV10-3 many TGTGCCATCACCCCCGACAGCTACTATGGCTACACCTTC CAITPDSYYGYTF
TRBJ2-7 TRBD2 TRBV5-1 . TGCGCCAGCAGCCGCCCGGGACTAGCGGGGGGGCTCTACGAGCAGTACTTC CASSRPGLAGGLYEQYF
TRBJ2-7 . TRBV5-1 . TGCGCCAGCAGCCCGGATCCGGGTATTTACGAGCAGTACTTC CASSPDPGIYEQYF
TRBJ1-2 TRBD1 TRBV5-1 . TGCGCCAGCAGCTTGGCCGGTGGGGGACAGGGAAAGGGCTACACCTTC CASSLAGGGQGKGYTF
TRBJ2-5 . TRBV12-5 few TGTGCTAGTGGTTTGCCCGGGACTTCCGAAGAGACCCAGTACTTC CASGLPGTSEETQYF
TRBJ2-4 . TRBV2 . TGTGCCAGCAGTGAACGCCGTGGGGAGATCAAAAACATTCAGTACTTC CASSERRGEIKNIQYF
TRBJ1-1 . TRBV7-9 few TGTGCCAGCAGCCGGGGAACTGGGACAGAAGCTTTCTTT CASSRGTGTEAFF
TRBJ1-5 . TRBV3-1/TRBV3-2 few TGTGCCAGCAGCCAAGATCATGGGAGTAATCAGCCCCAGCATTTT CASSQDHGSNQPQHF
TRBJ1-1 . TRBV19 . TGTGCCAGTAGTATGAGGCAGGGGAGAGGGAACACTGAAGCTTTCTTT CASSMRQGRGNTEAFF
TRBJ2-1 TRBD2 TRBV2 . TGTGCCAGCACTGAGGTAGCGGGAGCCTACAATGAGCAGTTCTTC CASTEVAGAYNEQFF
TRBJ1-4 TRBD1 TRBV5-4 . TGTGCCAGCAGCAACCCGGGACAGGGTGAAAAACTGTTTTTT CASSNPGQGEKLFF
TRBJ2-4 . TRBV7-2 . TGTGCCAGCAGCTCAGGGGCCCAACGGAGGATTCAGTACTTC CASSSGAQRRIQYF
TRBJ2-1 . TRBV6-5 few TGTGCCAGCAGTTACTTACTGGCGGGACGGAAACATGGGCAGTTCTTC CASSYLLAGRKHGQFF
TRBJ2-3 TRBD2 TRBV29-1 . TGCAGCGCCGCGAGACTAGCGGCGCAAACAGATACGCAGTATTTT CSAARLAAQTDTQYF
TRBJ2-3 . TRBV5-1 . TGCGCCAGCAGCTTCGGTGGGGGCGACAATCCACCCCAGTATTTT CASSFGGGDNPPQYF
TRBJ2-5 TRBD1 TRBV4-1 . TGCGCCAGCAGCCCCGGGTACAGGGGCCAAGAGACCCAGTACTTC CASSPGYRGQETQYF
TRBJ2-1 . TRBV6-5 . TGTGCCAGCAGTTTTACTACTTACAATGAGCAGTTCTTC CASSFTTYNEQFF
TRBJ1-4 . TRBV19 once TGTGCCAGTAGAGCGTATACTGCAACTAATGAAAAACTGTTTTTT CASRAYTATNEKLFF
TRBJ2-1 TRBD2 TRBV30 . TGTGCCTGGAGTTCGCCGGGACTAGCAGTCGAGCAGTTCTTC CAWSSPGLAVEQFF
TRBJ1-1 TRBD1 TRBV19 . TGTGCCAGTAGTGTCATGGACAGGGGGGACACTGAAGCTTTCTTT CASSVMDRGDTEAFF
TRBJ1-3 . TRBV2 . TGTGCCAGCGCTCGGGGGGGTTCTAGTAGGGGAAACACCATATATTTT CASARGGSSRGNTIYF
TRBJ1-5 . TRBV19 . TGTGCCAGTCGAAGCCGGGACAAGGTTAATCAGCCCCAGCATTTT CASRSRDKVNQPQHF
TRBJ2-1 . TRBV12-3/TRBV12-4 few TGTGCCAGCAGTTTGAGTAGCGGCAATGAGCAGTTCTTC CASSLSSGNEQFF
TRBJ1-1 TRBD1 TRBV18 . TGTGCCAGCTCACCCCAAACGGGGACAGGGAGGAACACTGAAGCTTTCTTT CASSPQTGTGRNTEAFF
TRBJ1-6 . TRBV19 . TGTGCCAGTAGCCGGGATAAGGGCAAGGCTTCACCCCTCCACTTT CASSRDKGKASPLHF
TRBJ2-1 TRBD2 TRBV6-1 . TGTGCCAGCAGTGAGGAGACTAGCGGGGGGAACAATGAGCAGTTCTTC CASSEETSGGNNEQFF
TRBJ1-5 TRBD1 TRBV7-2 . TGTGCCGGCAGCTCGGGACAGGGTAGTCAGCCCCAGCATTTT CAGSSGQGSQPQHF
TRBJ2-2 . TRBV5-1 . TGCGCCAGCAGCTTGGGTCAAAACACCGGGGAGCTGTTTTTT CASSLGQNTGELFF
TRBJ1-3 . TRBV3-1/TRBV3-2 . TGTGCCAGCAGCCAAGTGGGCTCCGGAAACACCATATATTTT CASSQVGSGNTIYF
TRBJ1-1 TRBD1 TRBV30 . TGTGCCTGGAACAGGGGGCTATCGTCGAACACTGAAGCTTTCTTT CAWNRGLSSNTEAFF
TRBJ2-7 TRBD2 TRBV3-1/TRBV3-2 few TGTGCCAGCAGCAAAGCTCTAGCGGGGGTTTCATACGAGCAGTACTTC CASSKALAGVSYEQYF
TRBJ1-2 TRBD1 TRBV6-5 . TGTGCCAGCAGGTCCGGGACAGTCTATGGCTACACCTTC CASRSGTVYGYTF
TRBJ1-3 TRBD1 TRBV5-6 . TGTGCCAGCAGCCCGACAGGGGGCACTGGAAACACCATATATTTT CASSPTGGTGNTIYF
TRBJ2-7 . TRBV5-4 few TGTGCCAGCAGAAGGGGGGGCCAGTCCTACGAGCAGTACTTC CASRRGGQSYEQYF
TRBJ2-2 . TRBV7-9 . TGTGCCAGCAGCTCAGAGGCCGGGGAGCTGTTTTTT CASSSEAGELFF
TRBJ1-3 . TRBV19 . TGTGCCAGTAGTGCACCCGGACAGCCGAGCTCTGGAAACACCATATATTTT CASSAPGQPSSGNTIYF
TRBJ2-3 TRBD2 TRBV13 . TGTGCCAGCAGCTTGTGGGAGGGCGGGGGTCCCACAGATACGCAGTATTTT CASSLWEGGGPTDTQYF
TRBJ2-7 . TRBV12-5 . TGTGCTAGTGGCAGGGACACCGCCGGCGAGCAGTACTTC CASGRDTAGEQYF
TRBJ2-1 . TRBV3-1/TRBV3-2 . TGTGCCAGCAGCTTTAGGGGGTCAGGGGAGCAGTTCTTC CASSFRGSGEQFF
TRBJ2-3 TRBD1 TRBV5-4 . TGTGCCAGCAGCCCTGGCCCGGGACAGGGGGAAGATACGCAGTATTTT CASSPGPGQGEDTQYF